The 10 T cell receptor beta chains presented below share a single source sample, sequenced in a study of blood T cell repertoires in COVID-19. The repertoire was sequenced with immunoSEQ multiplex PCR; TCRdb's copy has only in-frame clones and lacks some. The data show roughly 200,000 clones, with around 84% seen just once and less than 20% held by the top ten. The sequenced sample was peripheral blood. The receptors originated from a woman older than 75 with active or convalescent COVID-19.

The chain couples TRBV20-1 to TRBJ2-7; 8 bases map to TRBD1. J gave up 2 bases and V 3 bases, and 3 bases lay outside the gene matches. The CDR3 has 13 residues. CDR1 is DFQATT, CDR2 SNEGSKA, per germline (reference sequence). CDR3 DNA sequence: TGCAGTGCTAGTAGGGACAGGACCTACGAGCAGTACTTC. Its protein is CSASRDRTYEQYF.

The V call is TRBV7-3, the J call TRBJ2-7, with TRBD1 matching 7 bases. The ends lost 5 bases at V and 6 bases at J; junction bases unmatched: 7. This CDR3 spans 13 amino acids. Germline lookup yields CDR1 SGHTA and CDR2 FQGTGA. The CDR3 DNA follows: TGTGCCAGCAGCGCGACAGGGATCGGCGAGCAGTACTTC. Amino acids: CASSATGIGEQYF.

This clone was counted a few times. This chain connects TRBV7-9 to TRBJ2-7, with TRBD1 identical over 7 bases. Germline trimming cut 5 bases from V and 1 base from J; bases unmatched to any gene: 11. The length of the CDR3 is 16 residues. Germline V lookup: CDR1 SEHNR, CDR2 FQNEAQ (reference sequence). CDR3 coding DNA: TGTGCCAGCAGCCCATTTGCCTGGGACAGTTCCTACGAGCAGTACTTC. Amino acids: CASSPFAWDSSYEQYF.

As DNA, the CDR3 is TGCAGCGTTGGACAGGGATTCGGTCAGCCCCAGCATTTT. This translates into CSVGQGFGQPQHF. The chain is built from TRBV29-1 and TRBJ1-5; 7 bases are a match to TRBD1. This CDR3 has 13 residues. J was trimmed by 6 bases and V by 4 bases; bases with no gene match: 6. Looked up from germline, CDR1 is SQVTM and CDR2 is ANQGSEA.

The CDR3 loop is CASSLEFPSVGGELFF. For the CDR3, the DNA is TGTGCCAGCAGCTTAGAGTTTCCTAGCGTAGGCGGGGAGCTGTTTTTT. The V gene is TRBV7-9, the J gene TRBJ2-2; TRBD2 might be the D (6 bases). Germline V CDR1 and CDR2: SEHNR, FQNEAQ (reference sequence). This CDR3 contains 16 residues. The ends were cut back, 1 base at V and 7 bases at J, with 16 bases in the middle.

This chain connects TRBV5-1 to TRBJ2-2, with D tentatively TRBD1 (5 bases). Looked up from germline, CDR1 is SGHRS and CDR2 is YFSETQ. V lost 5 bases, J lost 3 bases, and 8 bases lay in between. The CDR3 runs to 13 residues. The CDR3 region is CASRGQDTGELFF. The DNA for the CDR3 is TGCGCCAGCAGGGGGCAGGACACCGGGGAGCTGTTTTTT.

V gene TRBV19 combines with J gene TRBJ2-5, with 11 bases that match TRBD2. After removal of 4 bases from V and 5 bases from J, the junction contained 6 bases not matched to a gene. Germline CDR1 is LNHDA and CDR2 is SQIVND (reference sequence). This CDR3 is 15 amino acids long. CDR3 loop: CASSSSGGALETQYF. DNA of the CDR3: TGTGCCAGTAGTAGTAGCGGGGGGGCCCTGGAGACCCAGTACTTC.

CDR3 region: CASSLGVTSGKGEQYF. The DNA for the CDR3 is TGCGCCAGCAGCTTGGGAGTTACTAGCGGGAAGGGTGAGCAGTACTTC. This chain links TRBV5-1 with TRBJ2-7; 10 bases fit TRBD2. There are 16 residues in the CDR3. Per germline, CDR1 SGHRS and CDR2 YFSETQ. The trim removed 0 bases at V and 7 bases at J, leaving 10 bases unmatched.

The rearrangement uses TRBV5-1 and TRBJ2-7, with TRBD1 identical over 9 bases. CDR3 length: 14 amino acids. V was pared by 3 bases and J by 2 bases, with 3 bases of the junction left unmatched. Germline-derived CDR1 and CDR2 are SGHRS and YFSETQ. CDR3 nucleotides: TGCGCCAGCAGCTCCCGGGACAGGGCCTACGAGCAGTACTTC. This translates into CASSSRDRAYEQYF.

The V gene is TRBV5-8, the J gene TRBJ2-3, with TRBD1 as a possible D gene (6 bases). V lost 3 bases, J lost 2 bases, and 13 bases lay in between. This CDR3 has 15 residues. The V gene's germline CDR1 is SGHTS and CDR2 YDEGEE. CDR3 in DNA: TGTGCCAGCAGCTCCGGACAGAGAATCACAGATACGCAGTATTTT. Protein: CASSSGQRITDTQYF.